This T cell receptor (beta chain) stems from a study of spatial heterogeneity in lung cancer. The time point was: sample taken at primary tumor resection. No cell sorting; template was whole RNA from tumor, lung tissue or PBMC. General study results and limits: Tracking of tumor mutation counts was seen in expanded intratumoral alpha and beta TCR counts.

J was trimmed by 4 bases and V by 2 bases; bases with no gene match: 9. This CDR3 is built from 16 residues. Germline CDR1 and CDR2: SGHRS and YFSETQ. This clonotype has more than one count but fewer than ten. What it recognizes is unknown. TCRdb reanalysed the 5' RACE reads using MiXCR and keeps one entry per CDR3 protein. The data contain around 95,000 distinct CDR3 sequences, 4.4% of them singletons. Specimen: lung tumor tissue, collected at surgery. The chain combines TRBV5-1 with TRBJ1-1; TRBD1 matches 9 bases. The receptor was derived from a male donor with early-stage non-small cell lung cancer. CDR3 loop: CASSLPTDRGATEAFF. CDR3 nucleotides: TGCGCCAGCAGCTTACCAACGGACAGGGGAGCCACTGAAGCTTTCTTT. Supplemented by reference TRBV5-1 and TRBJ1-1, the full variable domain reads KAGVTQTPRYLIKTRGQQVTLSCSPISGHRSVSWYQQTPGQGLQFLFEYFSETQRNKGNFPGRFSGRQFSNSRSEMNVSTLELGDSALYLCASSLPTDRGATEAFFGQGTRLTVV.